The T cell receptor beta chain described here comes from a study of beta chain features in type 1 diabetes. A heparinised blood draw that averaged around 100 mL was obtained once from each donor. Reverse transcribing all isolated RNA meant expressed TCRB transcripts were sequenced. Measured with immunoSEQ multiplex PCR; TCRdb has only the in-frame clones, and not every one. Altogether about 180,000 clones are present, less than 15% being singletons, with the ten largest covering roughly 0.6%. In its sample, this clone was seen a few times. Its antigen remains unidentified. Study-level points and caveats: A potential influence of HLA type upon TCRB rearrangement remained unresolved herein.

With 6 bases removed from V and 0 bases from J, the gap between germline ends came to 11 bases. This CDR3 has 14 residues. Germline assignment: CDR1 SNHLY and CDR2 FYNNEI. Sample: central memory CD4+ T cells from blood. This chain uses TRBV2 with TRBJ1-1; D ambiguous. This receptor was identified in a young woman in good health. As DNA, the CDR3 is TGTGCCAGCAGATTCGACACCCTGAACACTGAAGCTTTCTTT. Protein: CASRFDTLNTEAFF. The entire variable domain, with the rest obtained from reference TRBV2 and TRBJ1-1, is as follows: EPEVTQTPSHQVTQMGQEVILRCVPISNHLYFYWYRQILGQKVEFLVSFYNNEISEKSEIFDDQFSVERPDGSNFTLKIRSTKLEDSAMYFCASRFDTLNTEAFFGQGTRLTVV.